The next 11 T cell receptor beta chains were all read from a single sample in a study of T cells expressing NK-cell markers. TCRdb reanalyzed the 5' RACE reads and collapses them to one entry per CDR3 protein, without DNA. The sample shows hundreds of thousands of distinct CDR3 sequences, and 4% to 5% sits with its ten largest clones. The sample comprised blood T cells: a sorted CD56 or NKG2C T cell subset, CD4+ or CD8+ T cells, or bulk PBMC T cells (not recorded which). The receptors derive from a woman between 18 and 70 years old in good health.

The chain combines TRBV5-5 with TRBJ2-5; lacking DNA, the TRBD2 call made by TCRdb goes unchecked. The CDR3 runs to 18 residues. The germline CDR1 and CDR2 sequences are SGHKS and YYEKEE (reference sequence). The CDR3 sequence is CASSLAPTLAGGQETQYF. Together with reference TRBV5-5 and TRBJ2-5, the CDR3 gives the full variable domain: DAGVTQSPTHLIKTRGQQVTLRCSPISGHKSVSWYQQVLGQGPQFIFQYYEKEERGRGNFPDRFSARQFPNYSSELNVNALLLGDSALYLCASSLAPTLAGGQETQYFGPGTRLLVL.

CDR3 sequence: CASSIDRGPYNEQFF. The rearrangement links TRBV19 to TRBJ2-1; lacking DNA, the TRBD1 call made by TCRdb goes unchecked. CDR3 length equals 15 residues. Germline V gives CDR1 LNHDA, CDR2 SQIVND (reference sequence).

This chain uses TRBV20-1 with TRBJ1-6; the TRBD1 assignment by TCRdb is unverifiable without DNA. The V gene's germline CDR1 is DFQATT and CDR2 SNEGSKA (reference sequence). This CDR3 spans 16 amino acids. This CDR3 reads CSAPNRETGDNSPLHF.

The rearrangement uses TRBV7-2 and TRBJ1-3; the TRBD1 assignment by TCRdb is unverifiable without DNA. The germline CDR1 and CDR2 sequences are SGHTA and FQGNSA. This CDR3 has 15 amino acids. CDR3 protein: CASSVKRGVGNTIYF. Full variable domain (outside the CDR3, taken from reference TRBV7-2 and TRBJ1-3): GAGVSQSPSNKVTEKGKDVELRCDPISGHTALYWYRQSLGQGLEFLIYFQGNSAPDKSGLPSDRFSAERTGGSVSTLTIQRTQQEDSAVYLCASSVKRGVGNTIYFGEGSWLTVV.

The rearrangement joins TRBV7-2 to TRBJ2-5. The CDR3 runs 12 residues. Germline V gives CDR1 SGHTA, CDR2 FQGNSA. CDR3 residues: CASSFGLETQYF.

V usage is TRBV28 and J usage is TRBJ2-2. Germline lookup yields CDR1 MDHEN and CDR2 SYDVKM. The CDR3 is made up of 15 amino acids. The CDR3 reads CASSSVSKVIGELFF.

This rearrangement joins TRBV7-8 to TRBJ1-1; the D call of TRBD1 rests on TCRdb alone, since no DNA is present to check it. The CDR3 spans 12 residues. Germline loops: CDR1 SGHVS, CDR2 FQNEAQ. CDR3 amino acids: CASSLPGIQAFF. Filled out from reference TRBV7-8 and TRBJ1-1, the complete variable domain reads GAGVSQSPRYKVAKRGQDVALRCDPISGHVSLFWYQQALGQGPEFLTYFQNEAQLDKSGLPSDRFFAERPEGSVSTLKIQRTQQEDSAVYLCASSLPGIQAFFGQGTRLTVV.

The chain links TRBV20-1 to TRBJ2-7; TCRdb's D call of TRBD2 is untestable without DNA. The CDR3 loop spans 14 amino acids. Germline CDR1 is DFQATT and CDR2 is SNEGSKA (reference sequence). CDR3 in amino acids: CSASLGGYYYEQYF.

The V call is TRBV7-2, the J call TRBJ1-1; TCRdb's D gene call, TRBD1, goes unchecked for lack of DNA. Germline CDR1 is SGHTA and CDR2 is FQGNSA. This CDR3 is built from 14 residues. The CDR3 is CASSFQGAGTEAFF.

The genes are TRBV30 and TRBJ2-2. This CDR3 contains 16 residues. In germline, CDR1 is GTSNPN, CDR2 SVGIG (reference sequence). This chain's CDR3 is CAWSVHRQLLTGELFF.

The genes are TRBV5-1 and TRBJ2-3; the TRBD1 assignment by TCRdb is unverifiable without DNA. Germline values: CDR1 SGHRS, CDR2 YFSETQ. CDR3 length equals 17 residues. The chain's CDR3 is CASSPGGGRDPADTQYF.